These 27 T cell receptor beta chains originate from one sample sequenced in a study of blood T cell repertoires in COVID-19. This table comes from immunoSEQ multiplex PCR, and its TCRdb copy is limited to in-frame clones, with some not included. The top ten clones hold approximately 12% of a sample with around 170,000 clones, roughly 80% of them seen once. The sample comprised PBMCs or T cells enriched from blood (not recorded which). These receptors were taken from a man in his fifties or sixties who had recovered from COVID-19.

The V and J genes are TRBV18 and TRBJ1-4; the match to TRBD1 covers 7 bases. V lost 3 bases and J lost 11; bases outside the gene matches: 15. CDR1 is KGHSH, CDR2 LQKENI, per germline. CDR3 length: 16 amino acids. The CDR3 loop reads CASSPDRDPRDGKLFF. CDR3 nucleotide sequence: TGTGCCAGCTCACCTGACAGGGACCCCCGGGACGGCAAACTGTTTTTT.

The V and J genes are TRBV5-1 and TRBJ1-1, with D possibly being TRBD1 (5 bases). V was shortened by 0 bases and J by 3 bases, with 9 bases between the two germline ends. Germline V gives CDR1 SGHRS, CDR2 YFSETQ. This CDR3 region has 14 residues. For the CDR3, the DNA is TGCGCCAGCAGCTTGGATGTAGGGGACACTGAAGCTTTCTTT. This gives the protein CASSLDVGDTEAFF.

The rearrangement joins TRBV27 to TRBJ2-1; perhaps TRBD2 as D (6 bases). This CDR3 region has 13 residues. Trimming took 3 bases from V and 6 from J, leaving 9 bases between them. Per germline, CDR1 MNHEY and CDR2 SMNVEV (reference sequence). The CDR3 reads CASSFETSNEQFF. CDR3 DNA: TGTGCCAGCAGTTTCGAGACTAGCAATGAGCAGTTCTTC.

V usage is TRBV5-1 and J usage is TRBJ2-1; 10 bases map to TRBD2. Germline CDR1 reads SGHRS; CDR2 reads YFSETQ. J lost 4 bases, V lost 4 bases, and 8 bases had no gene match. This CDR3 is 16 amino acids long. The CDR3 DNA is TGCGCCAGCAGCGCCCGTCTAGCGGGGGCATACAATGAGCAGTTCTTC. This codes for CASSARLAGAYNEQFF. The variable domain in full, with the rest retrieved from reference TRBV5-1 and TRBJ2-1, is KAGVTQTPRYLIKTRGQQVTLSCSPISGHRSVSWYQQTPGQGLQFLFEYFSETQRNKGNFPGRFSGRQFSNSRSEMNVSTLELGDSALYLCASSARLAGAYNEQFFGPGTRLTVL.

The chain carries TRBV6-5 and TRBJ2-7; maybe TRBD1 (5 bases). Germline CDR1 reads MNHEY; CDR2 reads SVGAGI. Trimming stripped 5 bases from V and 6 bases from J, with 8 bases between. The CDR3 has 11 amino acids. In DNA, the CDR3 is TGTGCCAGCAGTAACAGGTTCGAGCAGTACTTC. Amino acids: CASSNRFEQYF.

CDR3 sequence: CASSPPWSSAPGVEQFF. Here the CDR3 DNA reads TGTGCCAGCTCACCACCATGGTCTTCGGCACCCGGGGTGGAGCAGTTCTTC. The gene calls are TRBV18 and TRBJ2-1, with D possibly matching TRBD2 (5 bases). Germline V gives CDR1 KGHSH, CDR2 LQKENI. V lost 0 bases and J 10 bases, leaving 22 bases between the germline ends. The CDR3 is 17 amino acids. The complete variable domain, with remaining parts taken from reference TRBV18 and TRBJ2-1, reads NAGVMQNPRHLVRRRGQEARLRCSPMKGHSHVYWYRQLPEEGLKFMVYLQKENIIDESGMPKERFSAEFPKEGPSILRIQQVVRGDSAAYFCASSPPWSSAPGVEQFFGPGTRLTVL.

This chain links TRBV6-5 with TRBJ2-7, with no clear D. Trimming took 0 bases from V and 5 from J, leaving 17 bases between them. The V gene's germline CDR1 is MNHEY and CDR2 SVGAGI. This CDR3 region has 16 residues. CDR3 protein: CASSYSPSWSVNEQYF. The CDR3, as DNA: TGTGCCAGCAGTTACTCGCCCAGTTGGAGCGTAAACGAGCAGTACTTC.

This clone has ten or more counts. The J gene is TRBJ1-4, the V gene TRBV15; 7 nucleotides line up with TRBD1. Trimming removed 1 base from V and 7 bases from J; junction bases left unmatched: 3. CDR1 and CDR2 from the germline V gene are LNHNV and YYDKDF (reference sequence). There are 14 residues in the CDR3. CDR3 sequence (DNA): TGTGCCACCAGCAGAGGGGGGGACAGTGAAAAACTGTTTTTT. Its protein is CATSRGGDSEKLFF.

The chain combines TRBV3-1 (or the pseudogene TRBV3-2) with TRBJ2-3, with 11 bases that match TRBD2. The ends lost 4 bases at V and 3 bases at J; junction bases unmatched: 0. Germline CDR1 LGHDT, CDR2 YNNKEL (reference sequence). This CDR3 has 14 amino acids. The CDR3 region has the DNA TGTGCCAGCAGCCTAGCGGGGGGGACAGATACGCAGTATTTT. Protein: CASSLAGGTDTQYF.

A word on this clone: Other DNA sequences in the same sample also yield this CDR3. The V call is TRBV9, the J call TRBJ2-3; 8 bases match TRBD1. The CDR3 loop spans 15 amino acids. J was trimmed by 1 base and V by 0 bases; bases with no gene match: 1. Germline lookup yields CDR1 SGDLS and CDR2 YYNGEE. CDR3 in amino acids: CASSVGTGRTDTQYF. CDR3 sequence (DNA): TGTGCCAGCAGCGTAGGGACAGGGCGCACAGATACGCAGTATTTT.

The rearrangement uses TRBV21-1 and TRBJ1-2; TRBD1, the table's D call, lacks a check against the DNA. TRBV21-1 counts as a pseudogene. The CDR3 totals 13 residues. DNA for the CDR3: TGTGCCAGCAAACCAGGGGACCTCTATGGCTACACCTTC. Its translation: CASKPGDLYGYTF.

The chain has TRBV19 and TRBJ1-5; D unclear. The V gene lost 9 bases and the J gene lost 0 bases, with 12 bases spanning the gap. The V gene's germline CDR1 is LNHDA and CDR2 SQIVND (reference sequence). This CDR3 is 14 amino acids long. The CDR3 DNA reads TGTGCCAGCTCCCCCCGGAGTAGCAATCAGCCCCAGCATTTT. It encodes CASSPRSSNQPQHF.

The genes are TRBV7-2 and TRBJ1-1; 7 positions match TRBD1. Looked up from germline, CDR1 is SGHTA and CDR2 is FQGNSA. V gave up 7 bases and J gave up 0 bases; unmatched junction bases: 8. This CDR3 contains 15 residues. The CDR3 region has the DNA TGTGCCAGCACCCGAAAAGGGGGCATGAACACTGAAGCTTTCTTT. Amino acids: CASTRKGGMNTEAFF. Combining the CDR3 with reference TRBV7-2 and TRBJ1-1 gives the whole variable domain GAGVSQSPSNKVTEKGKDVELRCDPISGHTALYWYRQSLGQGLEFLIYFQGNSAPDKSGLPSDRFSAERTGGSVSTLTIQRTQQEDSAVYLCASTRKGGMNTEAFFGQGTRLTVV.

This clone was seen just once. This rearrangement joins TRBV19 to TRBJ1-1, with D uncertain. The CDR3 sequence is 11 residues long. V lost 10 bases to trimming and J lost 6 bases, with 12 bases between them. Germline CDR1 and CDR2: LNHDA and SQIVND (reference sequence). The CDR3 spells CATNLRAEAFF. CDR3 sequence (DNA): TGTGCCACCAACCTACGGGCTGAAGCTTTCTTT. Drawing the rest from reference TRBV19 and TRBJ1-1, the complete variable domain is DGGITQSPKYLFRKEGQNVTLSCEQNLNHDAMYWYRQDPGQGLRLIYYSQIVNDFQKGDIAEGYSVSREKKESFPLTVTSAQKNPTAFYLCATNLRAEAFFGQGTRLTVV.

This chain uses TRBV29-1 with TRBJ2-7; weak D call: TRBD2 (6 bases). This CDR3 is built from 13 residues. Germline V gene sequence: CDR1 SQVTM, CDR2 ANQGSEA. Trimming cost V 5 bases and J 4 bases, with 15 bases left between them. CDR3 sequence: CSVTNGGLYEQYF. The CDR3 coding sequence is TGCAGCGTTACTAATGGGGGGTTATACGAGCAGTACTTC.

This chain joins TRBV5-1 and TRBJ2-2; possibly TRBD2 for D (5 bases). Germline V gene data show CDR1 as SGHRS and CDR2 as YFSETQ. Trimming removed 0 bases from V and 2 bases from J, with 8 bases in between. The CDR3 runs to 15 residues. In DNA form, the CDR3 reads TGCGCCAGCAGCTTGGGAAGCGGCAACACCGGGGAGCTGTTTTTT. Protein sequence: CASSLGSGNTGELFF.

This chain joins TRBV7-9 and TRBJ2-3, with 8 positions matching TRBD1. V dropped 5 bases and J dropped 3; count of bases not matched to a gene: 16. This CDR3 contains 18 residues. Germline V gene lookup returns CDR1 SEHNR and CDR2 FQNEAQ (reference sequence). As DNA, the CDR3 is TGTGCCAGCAGCCCAAACGCTTGGGGGACAGGAAGAACAGATACGCAGTATTTT. This sequence encodes CASSPNAWGTGRTDTQYF.

The chain uses TRBV29-1 and TRBJ2-5; D not certain. Germline V gene sequence: CDR1 SQVTM, CDR2 ANQGSEA. V was pared by 4 bases and J by 5 bases, with 14 bases between. This CDR3 is 13 amino acids long. The CDR3 region has the DNA TGCAGCGTTGGTCGGCCCCCCGGGGAGACCCAGTACTTC. This gives the protein CSVGRPPGETQYF. Complete variable domain (other parts from reference TRBV29-1 and TRBJ2-5): SAVISQKPSRDICQRGTSLTIQCQVDSQVTMMFWYRQQPGQSLTLIATANQGSEATYESGFVIDKFPISRPNLTFSTLTVSNMSPEDSSIYLCSVGRPPGETQYFGPGTRLLVL.

The V gene is TRBV9, the J gene TRBJ2-1, with D unclear. Deletions cut 4 bases from V and 7 bases from J, with 12 bases between. This CDR3 has 13 residues. Per germline, CDR1 SGDLS and CDR2 YYNGEE. The CDR3 bases are TGTGCCAGCAGCCCACAGCAGCAAAATGAGCAGTTCTTC. Translation gives CASSPQQQNEQFF.

The CDR3: CASSPDRAYGYTF. The CDR3 nucleotides read TGTGCCAGCAGCCCGGACAGGGCCTATGGCTACACCTTC. The chain recombines TRBV5-8 with TRBJ1-2, with 8 bases identical to TRBD1. The J segment lost 4 bases and the V segment lost 4 bases, leaving 3 bases of the junction unmatched. The CDR3 runs to 13 residues. Germline V gives CDR1 SGHTS, CDR2 YDEGEE. Combining the CDR3 with reference TRBV5-8 and TRBJ1-2 gives the whole variable domain EAGVTQSPTHLIKTRGQQATLRCSPISGHTSVYWYQQALGLGLQFLLWYDEGEERNRGNFPPRFSGRQFPNYSSELNVNALELEDSALYLCASSPDRAYGYTFGSGTRLTVV.

The rearrangement uses TRBV7-6 and TRBJ2-1; TRBD1 might be the D (5 bases). Trimming left V 3 bases short and J 8 bases short, with 11 bases between. Germline V gene sequence: CDR1 SGHVS, CDR2 FNYEAQ. This CDR3 contains 13 residues. DNA for the CDR3: TGTGCCAGCAGCTTGGGGCGAAAGGATGAGCAGTTCTTC. It is translated as CASSLGRKDEQFF. Full variable domain (rest looked up from reference TRBV7-6 and TRBJ2-1): GAGVSQSPRYKVTKRGQDVALRCDPISGHVSLYWYRQALGQGPEFLTYFNYEAQQDKSGLPNDRFSAERPEGSISTLTIQRTEQRDSAMYRCASSLGRKDEQFFGPGTRLTVL.

The chain is built from TRBV9 and TRBJ1-5, with 9 bases lining up with TRBD1. Germline CDR1 reads SGDLS; CDR2 reads YYNGEE. Trimming removed 7 bases from V and 4 bases from J; junction bases left unmatched: 3. CDR3 length equals 13 residues. As DNA, the CDR3 is TGTGCCAGCGGGGACAGGGAGAATCAGCCCCAGCATTTT. It is translated as CASGDRENQPQHF.

The V gene is TRBV7-3, the J gene TRBJ2-2, with D possibly matching TRBD2 (8 bases). The V gene lost 8 bases and the J gene lost 0 bases, with 16 bases spanning the gap. CDR1 is SGHTA, CDR2 FQGTGA, per germline. This CDR3 has 16 residues. In DNA, the CDR3 is TGTGCCAGCCGGGAGGGGGCGGGTTCGAACACCGGGGAGCTGTTTTTT. Residues: CASREGAGSNTGELFF.

This sequence joins TRBV9 and TRBJ2-5; 7 nucleotides agree with TRBD1. V shed 5 bases and J 1 base; nucleotides not matched to a gene: 8. Germline V gene sequence: CDR1 SGDLS, CDR2 YYNGEE. The CDR3 extends over 15 amino acids. CDR3 sequence: CASSPGTAFQETQYF. The CDR3 coding sequence is TGTGCCAGCAGTCCCGGGACAGCCTTCCAAGAGACCCAGTACTTC.

The chain carries TRBV7-5 and TRBJ2-5; the D segment call TRBD1 is taken from the table without a DNA check. TRBV7-5 is a documented pseudogene. The CDR3 is 15 residues long. In DNA, the CDR3 is TGTGCCAGAAGCTTAGAACGGGACACCCAAGAGACCCAGTACTTC. Amino acid sequence: CARSLERDTQETQYF.

This clone was counted a few times. The V and J genes are TRBV5-8 and TRBJ2-1, with TRBD2 matching over 9 bases. With 0 bases clipped from V and 0 bases from J, the junction kept 4 bases outside the gene matches. The CDR3 contains 17 residues. The V gene's germline CDR1 is SGHTS and CDR2 YDEGEE. The CDR3 sequence is CASSLGVAGVSYNEQFF. In DNA form, the CDR3 reads TGTGCCAGCAGCTTGGGGGTAGCGGGGGTCTCCTACAATGAGCAGTTCTTC. Together with reference TRBV5-8 and TRBJ2-1, the CDR3 gives the full variable domain: EAGVTQSPTHLIKTRGQQATLRCSPISGHTSVYWYQQALGLGLQFLLWYDEGEERNRGNFPPRFSGRQFPNYSSELNVNALELEDSALYLCASSLGVAGVSYNEQFFGPGTRLTVL.

V and J are TRBV5-6 and TRBJ1-5; 9 bases fit TRBD1. CDR3 size: 13 residues. Germline V gene data show CDR1 as SGHDT and CDR2 as YYEEEE. J gave up 6 bases and V 4 bases, and 2 bases lay outside the gene matches. CDR3 coding DNA: TGTGCCAGCAGCGTGACAGGGGGTCAGCCCCAGCATTTT. Translated, it gives CASSVTGGQPQHF. The full variable domain, in which reference TRBV5-6 and TRBJ1-5 provide the parts outside the CDR3, is DAGVTQSPTHLIKTRGQQVTLRCSPKSGHDTVSWYQQALGQGPQFIFQYYEEEERQRGNFPDRFSGHQFPNYSSELNVNALLLGDSALYLCASSVTGGQPQHFGDGTRLSIL.